These 7 T cell receptor beta chains share one sample of origin, sequenced in a study of cytomegalovirus exposure and HLA in healthy donors. PCR primers comprised 60 Vbeta and 13 Jbeta primers. Using immunoSEQ multiplex PCR, the repertoire was profiled, and TCRdb retains in-frame clones only, with some absent. This sample has 40,000 to 50,000 clones, with approximately 70% found just once. The sequencing input was PBMCs. The receptor set was obtained from a man in his thirties or forties in good health and CMV-seronegative.

This clone was recorded a few times. The J gene is TRBJ1-4, the V gene TRBV5-4, with D possibly TRBD1 on 5 matching bases. With 1 base removed from V and 5 bases from J, the gap between germline ends came to 15 bases. Per germline, CDR1 SGHNT and CDR2 YYREEE (reference sequence). There are 16 residues in the CDR3. Here the CDR3 reads CASSLRIGTKNEKLFF. The CDR3 DNA reads as TGTGCCAGCAGCTTGCGAATCGGGACTAAAAATGAAAAACTGTTTTTT.

To note about this clone: The conserved final phenylalanine or tryptophan is absent from the CDR3, which likely points to a read error. The chain couples TRBV10-2 to TRBJ1-4, with TRBD1 matching 9 bases. Germline V gene sequence: CDR1 WSHSY, CDR2 SAAADI. This CDR3 has 14 amino acids. V lost 6 bases, J lost 3 bases, and 2 bases stayed unmatched. This CDR3 is CASSRQGANEKLFV. In DNA form, the CDR3 reads TGCGCCAGCAGCCGACAGGGGGCTAATGAAAAACTGTTTGTT.

The CDR3 loop reads CASTLGSNYGYTF. The CDR3 nucleotides read TGTGCCAGCACCCTAGGTTCTAACTATGGCTACACCTTC. The chain uses TRBV6-5 and TRBJ1-2, with D unresolved. The CDR3 consists of 13 residues. V shed 7 bases and J shed 0 bases, with 9 bases lying between them. The germline gives CDR1 MNHEY, CDR2 SVGAGI.

The V call is TRBV2, the J call TRBJ2-1, with TRBD2 identical over 9 bases. The V gene end was trimmed by 4 bases and the J gene end by 0 bases; junction bases not matched to a gene: 7. CDR3 length: 17 amino acids. Germline V gives CDR1 SNHLY, CDR2 FYNNEI. CDR3 residues: CASSVQRSGGSYNEQFF. For the CDR3, the DNA is TGTGCCAGCAGTGTGCAGCGTAGCGGGGGCTCCTACAATGAGCAGTTCTTC. Complete variable domain (other parts from reference TRBV2 and TRBJ2-1): EPEVTQTPSHQVTQMGQEVILRCVPISNHLYFYWYRQILGQKVEFLVSFYNNEISEKSEIFDDQFSVERPDGSNFTLKIRSTKLEDSAMYFCASSVQRSGGSYNEQFFGPGTRLTVL.

The rearrangement links TRBV7-9 to TRBJ1-4; no firm D call. V lost 5 bases to trimming and J lost 4 bases, with 14 bases between them. The CDR3 is 15 residues long. Germline V gene sequence: CDR1 SEHNR, CDR2 FQNEAQ (reference sequence). This chain's CDR3 is CASSRGEGYNEKLFF. The CDR3 DNA is TGTGCCAGCAGCCGTGGGGAGGGCTATAATGAAAAACTGTTTTTT.

The CDR3 is CASSEGWGGSNQPQHF. The CDR3 bases are TGTGCCAGCAGTGAAGGATGGGGGGGAAGCAATCAGCCCCAGCATTTT. The chain combines TRBV6-1 with TRBJ1-5; tentatively, D is TRBD1 (5 bases). V lost 1 base to trimming and J lost 1 base, with 11 bases between them. CDR3 length: 16 residues. CDR1 is MNHNS and CDR2 is SASEGT in the germline V gene.

The CDR3 is CAIRGDRVHGYTF. Written as DNA, the CDR3 is TGTGCCATACGCGGGGACAGGGTCCATGGCTACACCTTC. The chain carries TRBV19 and TRBJ1-2; 9 bases agree with TRBD1. This CDR3 spans 13 amino acids. Trimming cost V 10 bases and J 6 bases; bases outside gene matches: 9. From germline, CDR1 is LNHDA and CDR2 SQIVND (reference sequence).